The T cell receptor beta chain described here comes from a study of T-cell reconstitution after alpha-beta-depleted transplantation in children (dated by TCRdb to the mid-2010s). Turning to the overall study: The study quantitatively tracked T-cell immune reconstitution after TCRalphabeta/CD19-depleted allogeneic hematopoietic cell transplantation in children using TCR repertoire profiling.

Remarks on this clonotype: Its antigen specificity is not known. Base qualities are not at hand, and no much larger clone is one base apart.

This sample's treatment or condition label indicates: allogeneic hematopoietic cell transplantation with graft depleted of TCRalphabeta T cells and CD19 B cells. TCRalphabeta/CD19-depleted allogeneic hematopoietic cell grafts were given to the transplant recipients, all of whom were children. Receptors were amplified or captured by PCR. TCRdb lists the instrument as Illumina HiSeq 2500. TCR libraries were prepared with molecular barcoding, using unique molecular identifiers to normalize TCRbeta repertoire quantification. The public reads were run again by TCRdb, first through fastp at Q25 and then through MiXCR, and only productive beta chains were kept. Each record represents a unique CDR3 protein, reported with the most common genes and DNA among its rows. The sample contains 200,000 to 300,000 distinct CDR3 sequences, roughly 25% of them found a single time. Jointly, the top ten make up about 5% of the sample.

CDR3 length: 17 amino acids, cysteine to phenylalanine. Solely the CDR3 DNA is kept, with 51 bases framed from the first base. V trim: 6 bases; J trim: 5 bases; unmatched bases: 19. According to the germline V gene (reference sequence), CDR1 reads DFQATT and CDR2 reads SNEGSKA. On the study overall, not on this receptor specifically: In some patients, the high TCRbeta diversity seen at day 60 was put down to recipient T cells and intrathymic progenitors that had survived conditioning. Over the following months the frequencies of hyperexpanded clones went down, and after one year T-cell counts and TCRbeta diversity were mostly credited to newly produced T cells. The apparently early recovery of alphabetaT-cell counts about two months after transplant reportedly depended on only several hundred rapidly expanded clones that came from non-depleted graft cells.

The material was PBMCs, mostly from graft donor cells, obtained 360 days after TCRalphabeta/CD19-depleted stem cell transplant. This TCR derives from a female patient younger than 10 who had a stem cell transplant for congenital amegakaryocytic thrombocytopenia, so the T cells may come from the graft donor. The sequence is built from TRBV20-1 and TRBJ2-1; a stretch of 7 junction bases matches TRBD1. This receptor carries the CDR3 CSATPHRSKGAHNEQFF. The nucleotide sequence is TGCAGTGCAACGCCCCATCGAAGCAAGGGGGCCCACAATGAGCAGTTCTTC.